The next 22 T cell receptor beta chains were all read from a single sample in a study of post-analysis software for immune sequencing data. Study-wide results and limits: There were a few TRBV segments more frequent in patients than controls, and TRBV5-6, TRBV5-1 and TRBV20-1 were among them.

No cognate antigen is known for these TCRs. Unique molecular identifiers were built into the TCR beta cDNA libraries. MiXCR was run by TCRdb on the PCR reads, yielding one entry per CDR3 protein. The table lists roughly 800,000 distinct CDR3 sequences, roughly 27% of them singletons. Sequenced input: blood. The receptor set was obtained from a girl aged 10-17 years with multiple sclerosis.

The J gene is TRBJ2-2, the V gene TRBV28, with 14 bases lining up with TRBD2. This CDR3 region has 17 residues. The V gene end was trimmed by 10 bases and the J gene end by 3 bases; junction bases not matched to a gene: 10. Germline V CDR1 and CDR2: MDHEN, SYDVKM. CDR3 coding DNA: TGTGCCACCAAGGGACTAGCGGGAGCGGCGGACACCGGGGAGCTGTTTTTT. It codes for CATKGLAGAADTGELFF.

V and J are TRBV20-1 and TRBJ2-3, with TRBD2 matching 12 bases. V shed 6 bases, J shed 6 bases, and the junction held 13 bases outside the gene matches. The length of the CDR3 is 16 residues. Per germline, CDR1 DFQATT and CDR2 SNEGSKA (reference sequence). The CDR3 reads CSASKLAGGLADTQYF. For the CDR3, the DNA is TGCAGTGCCAGCAAACTAGCGGGAGGTTTAGCCGATACGCAGTATTTT.

The J gene is TRBJ2-1, the V gene TRBV28; D not resolved. The ends were cut back, 5 bases at V and 12 bases at J, with 17 bases in the middle. The CDR3 is 13 residues long. Germline CDR1 is MDHEN and CDR2 is SYDVKM. CDR3 bases: TGTGCCAGCAGTCCGGGCCCTCCCCGAGGGCAGTTCTTC. Encoded protein: CASSPGPPRGQFF.

The chain couples TRBV6-5 to TRBJ1-2; 7 nucleotides match TRBD1. This CDR3 contains 15 residues. The V and J ends lost 6 bases and 8 bases, in that order; junction bases with no gene match: 15. Germline V gene data show CDR1 as MNHEY and CDR2 as SVGAGI. DNA of the CDR3: TGTGCCAGCAGAAGCCTCGAACAGGGGTGGCACGGCTACACCTTC. It is translated as CASRSLEQGWHGYTF.

This clonotype was seen a few times. V is TRBV18 and J is TRBJ1-2; no clear D gene. Germline V gives CDR1 KGHSH, CDR2 LQKENI. Trimming removed 0 bases from V and 8 bases from J, with 13 bases in between. CDR3 length equals 14 residues. The CDR3 DNA reads TGTGCCAGCTCACCACCGTTCCTTCTCCGGGGCTACACCTTC. Protein product: CASSPPFLLRGYTF.

CDR3 loop: CASQGGGTEAFF. The CDR3 nucleotides read TGTGCCTCACAGGGTGGGGGGACTGAAGCTTTCTTT. V is TRBV10-3 and J is TRBJ1-1; TRBD1 is a possible D gene (6 bases). Germline V gene sequence: CDR1 ENHRY, CDR2 SYGVKD. The CDR3 covers 12 residues. V was clipped by 11 bases and J by 5 bases, with 15 bases between them.

Details on this clonotype: Lacking the conserved final phenylalanine or tryptophan, this CDR3 likely reflects a read error. The chain links TRBV29-1 to TRBJ2-1, with TRBD1 matching over 9 bases. The CDR3 has 15 residues. Germline V CDR1 and CDR2: SQVTM, ANQGSEA. J lost 5 bases, V lost 7 bases, and 12 bases had no gene match. CDR3 sequence: CSARDRVRIDNEQFV. The DNA for the CDR3 is TGCAGCGCTAGGGACAGGGTGAGGATTGACAATGAGCAGTTCGTC.

V is TRBV6-5 and J is TRBJ1-6; TRBD1 might be the D (5 bases). V lost 6 bases, J lost 0 bases, and 9 bases lay in between. Germline V gene sequence: CDR1 MNHEY, CDR2 SVGAGI. CDR3 length: 15 residues. The CDR3 sequence: CASRGTTSYNSPLHF. For the CDR3, the DNA is TGTGCCAGCAGGGGGACTACCTCCTATAATTCACCCCTCCACTTT.

Details on this clonotype: Sequence at one end of the junction differs from germline and may be a read error. The rearrangement uses TRBV6-1 and TRBJ2-7; D is uncertain. Germline CDR1 MNHNS, CDR2 SASEGT. The CDR3 extends over 14 amino acids. CDR3 coding DNA: TGTGCCGGCAGTGTAGACCCGGTAGGCTACGAGCAGTACTTC. Translated: CAGSVDPVGYEQYF.

The chain combines TRBV6-2 or TRBV6-3 with TRBJ1-2; TRBD1 matches at 7 bases. Germline V gene lookup returns CDR1 MNHEY and CDR2 SVGEGT. The V segment lost 5 bases and the J segment 0 bases; nucleotides outside the gene matches: 9. This CDR3 comprises 16 residues. DNA of the CDR3: TGTGCCAGCAGTCCGCAGTGGACAGGAGCTAACTATGGCTACACCTTC. This gives the protein CASSPQWTGANYGYTF.

The chain uses TRBV5-1 and TRBJ1-1; D possibly corresponds to TRBD1 (6 bases). This CDR3 region has 16 residues. V lost 3 bases and J 1 base, leaving 16 bases between the germline ends. Germline assignment: CDR1 SGHRS and CDR2 YFSETQ. The CDR3 loop reads CASSSTGMKWNTEAFF. The CDR3 DNA reads as TGCGCCAGCAGCTCAACAGGGATGAAGTGGAACACTGAAGCTTTCTTT.

This sequence joins TRBV7-2 and TRBJ2-4; weak D call: TRBD2 (7 bases). V shed 0 bases and J shed 11 bases, with 11 bases lying between them. CDR1 SGHTA and CDR2 FQGNSA come from the germline V gene. The CDR3 spans 13 residues. This CDR3 is CASSLAGGRFQYF. CDR3 sequence (DNA): TGTGCCAGCAGCTTAGCGGGGGGGCGCTTTCAGTACTTC.

As to this clonotype: A much larger clone sits a single nucleotide away, making a read error possible. The rearrangement joins TRBV6-2 or TRBV6-3 to TRBJ2-3, with D possibly being TRBD1 (5 bases). CDR3 size: 16 residues. Trimming stripped 5 bases from V and 6 bases from J, with 21 bases between. Per the germline V gene, CDR1 is MNHEY and CDR2 is SVGEGT. The CDR3: CASSTPLGQVDDTQYF. The CDR3 coding sequence is TGTGCCAGCAGTACCCCCTTGGGGCAGGTTGACGATACGCAGTATTTT.

The chain employs TRBV7-2 and TRBJ2-3, with TRBD2 identical over 16 bases. Germline V gene lookup returns CDR1 SGHTA and CDR2 FQGNSA. V dropped 5 bases and J dropped 6; count of bases not matched to a gene: 8. This CDR3 spans 17 amino acids. The CDR3 spells CASSPGTSGGARDTQYF. The CDR3 nucleotides read TGTGCCAGCAGCCCGGGGACTAGCGGGGGGGCCAGGGATACGCAGTATTTT.

This clonotype showed up just once. The chain couples TRBV6-1 to TRBJ1-5, with D maybe TRBD1 (6 bases). The germline V gene encodes CDR1 MNHNS and CDR2 SASEGT. The length of the CDR3 is 15 residues. V lost 3 bases and J 3 bases, leaving 12 bases between the germline ends. In DNA form, the CDR3 reads TGTGCCAGCAGTGACAGGACGGGGGCCAATCAGCCCCAGCATTTT. Its protein is CASSDRTGANQPQHF.

V is TRBV5-5 and J is TRBJ1-2, with TRBD1 identical over 9 bases. Trimming at V came to 4 bases and at J to 8 bases, leaving 9 bases not matched to a gene. The germline V gene encodes CDR1 SGHKS and CDR2 YYEKEE (reference sequence). This CDR3 has 14 amino acids. CDR3 nucleotides: TGTGCCAGCAGCAGCGGACAGGGGAGTCCCGGCTACACCTTC. Translating it yields CASSSGQGSPGYTF.

This clonotype appeared a few times. The V call is TRBV20-1, the J call TRBJ2-4; unclear D gene. V gave up 5 bases and J gave up 3 bases, with 17 bases separating them. CDR1 and CDR2 from the germline V gene are DFQATT and SNEGSKA (reference sequence). There are 15 residues in the CDR3. In nucleotides, the CDR3 is TGCAGTGCTGCCCCCGGTTGGTTGGGCAAAAACATTCAGTACTTC. This encodes CSAAPGWLGKNIQYF.

This clonotype showed up just a few times. V is TRBV20-1 and J is TRBJ2-5; 7 positions agree with TRBD2. The J call may be incorrect, as the DNA end agrees better with TRBJ2-7. The germline CDR1 and CDR2 sequences are DFQATT and SNEGSKA (reference sequence). This CDR3 has 13 residues. DNA for the CDR3: TGCAGTGCTAGTGGCGGGAGAAGCTACGAGCAGTACTTC. The encoded protein is CSASGGRSYEQYF.

This clonotype appeared many times. The chain recombines TRBV7-2 with TRBJ2-3; no reliable D call. Germline V gives CDR1 SGHTA, CDR2 FQGNSA. The length of the CDR3 is 15 residues. Trimming pared 5 bases from V and 3 bases from J, leaving 15 bases between. This CDR3 is CASSPTRGLTDTQYF. CDR3 nucleotide sequence: TGTGCCAGCAGCCCAACGCGTGGTCTAACAGATACGCAGTATTTT. The entire variable domain, with the rest obtained from reference TRBV7-2 and TRBJ2-3, is as follows: GAGVSQSPSNKVTEKGKDVELRCDPISGHTALYWYRQSLGQGLEFLIYFQGNSAPDKSGLPSDRFSAERTGGSVSTLTIQRTQQEDSAVYLCASSPTRGLTDTQYFGPGTRLTVL.

This clonotype occurred many times. This sequence joins TRBV10-3 and TRBJ2-1, with D possibly being TRBD1 or TRBD2 (5 bases each). This CDR3 has 15 amino acids. Deletions cut 6 bases from V and 2 bases from J, with 14 bases between. The germline CDR1 and CDR2 sequences are ENHRY and SYGVKD. Here the CDR3 DNA reads TGTGCCATCAGAAGGGACCCAGACCCCTACAATGAGCAGTTCTTC. Amino acids: CAIRRDPDPYNEQFF.

The chain is built from TRBV7-2 and TRBJ2-3; the D call may be TRBD1 or TRBD2 (6 bases each). Deletions cut 5 bases from V and 6 bases from J, with 18 bases between. Germline V gene lookup returns CDR1 SGHTA and CDR2 FQGNSA. This CDR3 contains 15 residues. The CDR3, as DNA: TGTGCCAGCAGCCCCCTAGGGGGGTTTTCCGATACGCAGTATTTT. As protein: CASSPLGGFSDTQYF. Combining the CDR3 with reference TRBV7-2 and TRBJ2-3 gives the whole variable domain GAGVSQSPSNKVTEKGKDVELRCDPISGHTALYWYRQSLGQGLEFLIYFQGNSAPDKSGLPSDRFSAERTGGSVSTLTIQRTQQEDSAVYLCASSPLGGFSDTQYFGPGTRLTVL.

The V gene is TRBV5-1, the J gene TRBJ2-5; D gene ambiguous. The J call may be faulty, since TRBJ2-7 better matches the DNA end. There are 13 residues in the CDR3. Germline CDR1 and CDR2: SGHRS and YFSETQ. The CDR3 spells CASSLDTNHEQYF. DNA for the CDR3: TGCGCCAGCAGCCTCGACACGAATCACGAGCAGTACTTC.